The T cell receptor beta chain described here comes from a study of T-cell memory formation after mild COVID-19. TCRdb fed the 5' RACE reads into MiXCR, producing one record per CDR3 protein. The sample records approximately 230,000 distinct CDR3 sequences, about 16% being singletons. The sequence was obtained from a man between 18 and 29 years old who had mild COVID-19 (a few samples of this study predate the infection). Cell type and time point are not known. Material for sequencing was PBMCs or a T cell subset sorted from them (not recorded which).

In nucleotides, the CDR3 is TGTGCCAGCGGGCGCGGCACCGGGGAGCTGTTTTTT. Translation: CASGRGTGELFF. The chain joins TRBV28 to TRBJ2-2; D remains unclear. The V and J ends lost 8 bases and 4 bases respectively, with 8 bases between them. The CDR3 sequence is 12 residues long. Germline V CDR1 and CDR2: MDHEN, SYDVKM. Combining the CDR3 with reference TRBV28 and TRBJ2-2 gives the whole variable domain DVKVTQSSRYLVKRTGEKVFLECVQDMDHENMFWYRQDPGLGLRLIYFSYDVKMKEKGDIPEGYSVSREKKERFSLILESASTNQTSMYLCASGRGTGELFFGEGSRLTVL.